This T cell receptor beta chain was profiled in a study of cytomegalovirus exposure and HLA in healthy donors (dated by TCRdb to the late 2010s). Describing the broader study: An earlier analysis of approximately 590 of the donors reported more than 250 Gb of sequence data and some 100 million unique TCR beta sequences from about 200 million T cells. An early release covering 550 to 700 HLA-typed donors comprised about 290 gigabases of sequencing data and roughly 86 million unique TCR sequences. Of the 300 to 400 genotyped donors, approximately 83% fell in the genetic ancestry cluster associated with self-reported Caucasian donors. The study aimed to test whether signatures of past pathogen exposure could be identified by cataloging public T cell receptors. The T cell repertoires of around 670 subjects were profiled by immunosequencing and related to cytomegalovirus serostatus. A separate validation cohort of over 95 different subjects was used in addition to the 666-subject first cohort. High-throughput TCR immunosequencing, statistical association of individual TCRs with disease status, and machine learning were combined to predict cytomegalovirus infection status. To study patterns of TCR occurrence, a later analysis re-analyzed previously published TCR beta repertoires from 700 or so donors and added high-resolution HLA genotyping. In the later analysis, no new phenotypic data were used to find candidate immune exposures; instead, reliance was placed on TCR beta sequences and their occurrence across donors. To decide whether each TCR beta V gene segment behaved as functional or pseudogenic, an earlier analysis of some 600 of the donors relied on high-throughput TCR beta sequencing. Alongside the repertoire data, information on donor age, sex, ethnicity and CMV serostatus was compiled. In a later genetic analysis, genome-wide SNP genotypes for about 65% of the 666 donors were used, and that subset was treated as a discovery cohort. Every discovery cohort repertoire had been produced on one sequencing platform. Both class I and class II loci were covered by HLA typing, at four-digit resolution. Typing coverage varied by locus: 629-630 donors for A, B, C, DRB1 and DQB1; some 520 for DQA1; over 600 for DPA1; roughly 470 for DPB1. Roughly 5 DR-DQ haplotypes were handled as single units for association and clustering, since linkage in the cohort was strong. Among 398 genotyped donors of the cohort, an average of roughly 240,000 unique TCR beta nucleotide sequences were sequenced per donor, roughly a sixth of them non-productive. Broader findings and caveats from the paper: V-gene and J-gene trimming of TCR beta chains was associated with a missense DCLRE1C variant in a later genetic analysis, and the association was replicated in an independent cohort. Assigning TCR associations to individual alleles was difficult when HLA alleles, especially DR and DQ, strongly co-occurred. Cytomegalovirus status was reported to be diagnosed by the classifier with high specificity and sensitivity in both the original and validation cohorts. A further reported finding was that TCR beta sequences accurately predicted the HLA-A and HLA-B alleles for most subjects in the first cohort. Because some donors lacked HLA typing at each locus, the association tests relied only on the typed subset. Compared with equally common non-associated chains, HLA-associated TCR beta chains in a later analysis were more clonally expanded and had lower generation probabilities. For the cohort, immune exposure information was limited to CMV serostatus. In an earlier analysis of some 550 of the donors, most TCR beta V segments were observed in productive rearrangements about 87% or about 30% of the time, broadly matching IMGT annotations. A cluster of highly shared sequence variants was judged likely to represent a technical artifact of the sequencing pipeline. About 17 rarely observed V segments, including chromosome 9 orphons, were excluded from the earlier analysis of approximately 500 of the donors because counts were too low. Presence/absence analyses assumed roughly uniform sequencing depth across donors, an assumption that may not hold. Some IMGT-functional V segments, including TRBV6-2 and TRBV6-3, could not be told apart with the 87-base-pair reads, so those segments were excluded. According to a later genetic analysis, donors in an Asian-associated ancestry cluster had fewer N-insertions in productive TCRs than the approximately 630-donor mean. In a later analysis, most CMV-associated TCR beta chains were found to appear HLA-restricted, with HLA associations seemingly driven largely by CMV exposure. According to a later analysis, parvovirus B19, influenza, CMV and Epstein-Barr virus appeared linked to several top co-occurrence clusters. In a later analysis, TCR association rates were found to vary across HLA loci, with the most associated TCRs seen for DRB1 alleles and the fewest for HLA-C alleles. While some public TCRs were present in many individuals, most TCR sequences turned up only very rarely across donors. The study listed 164 TCR beta chains as associated with cytomegalovirus. At a false discovery rate of 0.05, a later analysis linked 16,951 TCR beta sequences to specific HLA alleles. It was suggested by the authors that the approach could potentially be generalized to other disease states and immunological phenotypes. Correlated functional status among segregating V segments might reflect linkage disequilibrium, but an unknown experimental factor could not be ruled out. Three of the identified cytomegalovirus-associated TCR beta chains were confirmed in vitro to be specific for cytomegalovirus antigens. The cohort was sequenced for TCR beta chains only, and without alpha or paired-chain data the features that could be detected were limited.

The library was obtained by the immunoSEQ multiplex PCR assay. For the multiplex PCR, a mixture combining 60 forward primers for TCR Vbeta segments and 13 reverse primers for TCR Jbeta segments was used. Amplification of the CDR3 region of rearranged TCR beta genes was performed with a multiplex PCR assay on genomic DNA. Amplified TCR beta libraries were sequenced as 87-base-pair reads on the Illumina HiSeq System. The authors' pipeline ran thus. A later analysis counted approximately 76 million unique TCR beta chains across the 600 to 850 repertoires, and some 11 million of these chains were shared by at least two donors. Raw reads were error-corrected and collapsed into unique sequences by a nearest-neighbor algorithm in which closely related sequences were merged to remove PCR and sequencing errors. CDR3 sequences were aligned to IMGT reference sequences to assign V, D and J gene segments. For a sequence to be retained, at least a six-nucleotide match to both a V gene segment and a J gene segment was required. Rearrangements were called productive when the CDR3 lacked stop codons and stayed in frame with V and J; all others were non-productive. Following IMGT convention, CDR3 was defined as the stretch from the second conserved V-encoded cysteine to the conserved J-encoded phenylalanine. Sequences without an unambiguous match to a single V gene segment were excluded from the earlier analysis of about 640 of the donors. In an earlier analysis of several hundred of the donors, a V segment was called functional when productive rearrangements were above 56.7%, and segregating when the standard deviation between donors exceeded 5%. A statistical classification framework was built to diagnose cytomegalovirus status from the catalog of TCR beta chain sequences. In a later analysis, TCR nucleotide sequences were compared against IMGT/GENE-DB human TR gene sequences so that V and J genes could be assigned. A later analysis assigned CDR3 sequences and most-parsimonious VDJ recombination scenarios with the TCRdist pipeline. A later analysis defined each TCR beta chain by its CDR3 amino acid sequence plus V-gene family, and excluded reads lacking a unique V-gene family. As a way to deal with suspected cross-contamination and a sequencing artifact, a later analysis dropped approximately 590 nucleotide sequences that were highly shared and had low generation probability. For each public chain, a later analysis derived a clonal expansion index from normalized ranks of inferred template counts within each repertoire. In a later analysis, generation probabilities were computed with a VDJ recombination model fitted to out-of-frame rearrangements, and the resulting probabilities were checked against IGoR. Hypergeometric tests were used in a later analysis to score TCR-TCR, TCR-HLA and TCR-CMV co-occurrence, with a repertoire-size bias correction applied to the TCR pairs. False discovery rates were estimated in a later analysis by permuting HLA or CMV assignments 20 times. In a later analysis, co-occurring TCRs were grouped with DBSCAN, and TCRdist sequence similarity was added when clustering was performed within HLA-allele-positive subsets. For co-occurrence clustering, repertoires with fewer than 30,000 or more than 120,000 public chains were excluded, along with roughly five repertoires with anomalous nucleotide sharing. As stored in TCRdb, this immuneACCESS dataset retains in-frame rearrangements with V and J assigned. A fraction of the clones does not appear; measured against another copy, unresolved V genes explain less than half of the discrepancy, and the remainder lacks a known reason. V and J calls and clone size are those listed in that table; D and trimming were worked out from the DNA. Across this sample there are fewer than 200,000 clones, with 70% to 85% seen only once. In total, the top ten clones hold 3.4% of the sample.

The cohort consisted of approximately 670 healthy bone marrow donors. All cohort members were sampled while nominally healthy, although unrecorded immune exposures were likely present. The donor was CMV seropositive and belonged to the group of around 300 seropositive cohort members. A peripheral blood sample was provided by each donor, and peripheral blood mononuclear cells were used for TCR beta sequencing. Genomic DNA extraction from the blood cell samples was performed with the Qiagen DNeasy Blood Extraction Kit. From its cysteine to its phenylalanine, the CDR3 spans 16 amino acids. The read is trimmed to its CDR3 DNA, 48 bases read in frame from base 1. Via the germline V gene (reference sequence), CDR1 is SEHNR and CDR2 FQNEAQ. Trimming leaves V shorter by 5 bases and J shorter by 5 bases, with the junction holding 11 bases beyond the gene matches. Notes on this clone: The antigen it recognizes is unknown. No qualities accompany the bases; no much larger clone lies one base away.

The source is a man aged 40-49 years in good health and CMV-seropositive. Sequencing was carried out using PBMCs. The chain uses TRBV7-9 and TRBJ2-5; 10 middle bases align to TRBD2. The CDR3 sequence is CASSPRSSGGVETQYF. In nucleotide form, the sequence is TGTGCCAGCAGCCCGCGTTCGAGCGGGGGGGTGGAGACCCAGTACTTC. Outside the CDR3, residues come from the reference TRBV7-9 and TRBJ2-5 proteins, so the full variable domain is: DTGVSQNPRHKITKRGQNVTFRCDPISEHNRLYWYRQTLGQGPEFLTYFQNEAQLEKSRLLSDRFSAERPKGSFSTLEIQRTEQGDSAMYLCASSPRSSGGVETQYFGPGTRLLVL.